This T cell receptor (beta chain) was observed in a study of T cells in tumors after PD-1 blockade. Study-wide background: Mean per tumor sample: 25,000 or so templates (about 550-99,264), 6,041 unique clonotypes.

Site-matched primary tumor biopsies were taken before and after PD-1 blockade. For this clone: The antigen remains undetermined.

Study results and caveats: Only pre- versus post-treatment comparisons showed clonal replacement.

The data were produced by immunoSEQ multiplex PCR, yet TCRdb's version contains in-frame clones alone and is incomplete. The data contain 10,000 to 15,000 clones, around 63% of them singletons. This receptor was obtained from a human donor with cutaneous squamous cell carcinoma. The material sequenced was tumor tissue, taken before anti-PD-1 treatment.

CDR3 nucleotide sequence: TGTGCCAGCAATCCTGTCGAGGGTAACTACTATGGCTACACCTTC. Protein: CASNPVEGNYYGYTF. The gene calls are TRBV27 and TRBJ1-2, with D unclear. The CDR3 totals 15 residues. Trimming cost V 7 bases and J 3 bases, with 18 bases left between them. Germline V CDR1 and CDR2: MNHEY, SMNVEV (reference sequence).